This is a list of T cell receptor beta chains from one sample in a study of a mutant IDH1 vaccine in newly diagnosed glioma. Their recognized antigens are unknown. Libraries were prepared by immunoSEQ multiplex PCR; TCRdb keeps only in-frame clonotypes and omits some of them. This table holds approximately 43,000 clones, 80% to 90% found once. Material: PBMCs, obtained from a glioma patient whose treatment included an IDH1 peptide vaccine. The origin of the receptors is a man aged 35 to 55 with glioma. The CDR3 runs from the conserved cysteine through the conserved F or W.

v_call	j_call	cdr3_aa
TRBV6-5	TRBJ2-1	CASRSDREDEQFF
TRBV9	TRBJ1-1	CASSLTWNTEAFF
TRBV5-1	TRBJ2-3	CASSSGATYTSTDTQYF
TRBV29-1	TRBJ2-3	CSVEARGGRSDTQYF
TRBV15	TRBJ1-5	CATSRDELTRVRQPQHF
TRBV27	TRBJ2-7	CASSPSQGGDHEQYF
TRBV4-3	TRBJ2-7	CASSQESRTEQYF
TRBV18	TRBJ1-1	CASSRGTGEAEAFF
TRBV28	TRBJ2-5	CASSPRLRKRIGETQYF
TRBV4-1	TRBJ1-1	CASSLEPVGRVNTEAFF
TRBV7-6	TRBJ2-1	CASSFRLIITEQFF
TRBV27	TRBJ1-2	CASSLTGVGGYTF
TRBV5-6	TRBJ1-1	CASSYSGSRNTEAFF
TRBV5-1	TRBJ1-2	CASSFAPPWDRGFIYGYTF
TRBV18	TRBJ1-6	CASSRGLSSYNSPLHF
TRBV19	TRBJ1-2	CASTPGGRYGYTF
TRBV6-6	TRBJ2-2	CASSYPEGELFF
TRBV10-3	TRBJ2-5	CAISEGLTGPETQYF
TRBV5-5	TRBJ2-1	CASSLGTASYNEQFF
TRBV25-1	TRBJ2-3	CASSRSRATDTQYF
TRBV5-4	TRBJ1-1	CASSLPWGRNTEAFF
TRBV5-6	TRBJ2-3	CASSGTDPGLAGAADTQYF
TRBV2	TRBJ1-2	CASSSGGGFYGYTF
TRBV10-3	TRBJ2-7	CAISWRGEQYF
TRBV6-6	TRBJ1-4	CASSFPERGKLFF
TRBV5-1	TRBJ1-2	CASSLSRDSSYGYTF
TRBV4-1	TRBJ2-1	CASSQGQGADEQFF
TRBV6-1	TRBJ1-5	CASSLPRLDQPQHF
TRBV19	TRBJ2-1	CASRRDRGTNNEQFF
TRBV5-8	TRBJ2-1	CASSFLGGEVRNEQFF
TRBV11-1	TRBJ2-1	CASSLMSGTLAYNEQFF
TRBV6-4	TRBJ1-6	CASSPGQYNSPLHF
TRBV9	TRBJ2-3	CASTLESGLAGAYTDTQYF
TRBV2	TRBJ1-2	CASSGTSYGYTF
TRBV5-4	TRBJ1-1	CASSSTQRANTEAFF
TRBV7-9	TRBJ2-3	CASSFVGAADTQYF
TRBV5-1	TRBJ1-2	CASSLAGDYGYTF
TRBV6-1	TRBJ1-5	CASSEASGQPQHF
TRBV18	TRBJ1-3	CASSAGGAGNTIYF
TRBV11-2	TRBJ2-3	CASSLNSVGDTQYF
TRBV7-2	TRBJ1-5	CASSLQGSQPQHF
TRBV7-2	TRBJ2-7	CASSLGSVEQYF
TRBV7-2	TRBJ1-6	CASSLRRQQNSPLHF
TRBV9	TRBJ2-5	CASSPESIPRETQYF
TRBV5-1	TRBJ1-2	CASSLPGSESYGYTF
TRBV18	TRBJ2-3	CASSPRLGGEDTQYF
TRBV4-1	TRBJ2-7	CASSQEPGPSSYEQYF
TRBV2	TRBJ2-1	CASSEVPSGAYNEQFF
TRBV5-1	TRBJ2-3	CASSLVLDTQYF
TRBV11-2	TRBJ2-1	CASSLGTGGLGEQFF
TRBV6-5	TRBJ2-5	CASVRAILETQYF
TRBV6-6	TRBJ2-3	CASSQGLAPSTDTQYF
TRBV9	TRBJ2-1	CASSPGGGGYNEQFF